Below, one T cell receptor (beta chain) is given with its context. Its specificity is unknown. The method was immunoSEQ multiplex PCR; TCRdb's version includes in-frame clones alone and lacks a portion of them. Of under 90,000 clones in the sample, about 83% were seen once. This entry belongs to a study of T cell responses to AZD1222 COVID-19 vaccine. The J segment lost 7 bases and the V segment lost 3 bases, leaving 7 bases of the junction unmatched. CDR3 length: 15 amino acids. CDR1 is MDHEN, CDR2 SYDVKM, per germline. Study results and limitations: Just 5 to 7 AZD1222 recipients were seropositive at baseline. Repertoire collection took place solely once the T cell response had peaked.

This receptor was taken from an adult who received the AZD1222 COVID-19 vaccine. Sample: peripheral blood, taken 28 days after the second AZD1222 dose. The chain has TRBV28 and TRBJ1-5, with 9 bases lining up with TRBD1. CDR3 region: CASSFGDRVTQPQHF. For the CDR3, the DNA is TGTGCCAGCAGTTTCGGGGACAGGGTAACCCAGCCCCAGCATTTT.